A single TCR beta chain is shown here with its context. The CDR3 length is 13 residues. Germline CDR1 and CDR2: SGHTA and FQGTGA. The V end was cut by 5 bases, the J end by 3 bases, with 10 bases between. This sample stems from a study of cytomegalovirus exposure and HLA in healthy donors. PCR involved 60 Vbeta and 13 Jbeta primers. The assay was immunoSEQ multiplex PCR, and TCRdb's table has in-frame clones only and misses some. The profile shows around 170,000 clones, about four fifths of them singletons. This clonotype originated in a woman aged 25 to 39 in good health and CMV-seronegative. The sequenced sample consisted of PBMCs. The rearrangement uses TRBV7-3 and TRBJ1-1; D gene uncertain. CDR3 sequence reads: CASSEQRDTEAFF. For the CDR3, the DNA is TGTGCCAGCAGCGAACAGAGGGACACTGAAGCTTTCTTT.